This entry lists 30 T cell receptor beta chains sequenced from one sample in a study of blood T cell repertoires in COVID-19. Produced via immunoSEQ multiplex PCR; TCRdb's table is partial and in-frame only. Found here are about 280,000 clones, 70% to 90% of them singletons; the top ten hold around 5.5%. Input material: peripheral blood. The receptors come from a middle-aged man with active or convalescent COVID-19.

This rearrangement joins TRBV5-8 to TRBJ2-5; TRBD2 matches 13 bases. The V and J ends lost 6 bases and 1 base, in that order; junction bases with no gene match: 3. The germline V gene encodes CDR1 SGHTS and CDR2 YDEGEE. The CDR3 sequence is 15 residues long. The CDR3: CASKTSGRPQETQYF. CDR3 coding DNA: TGTGCCAGCAAGACTAGCGGGAGGCCCCAAGAGACCCAGTACTTC.

The V call is TRBV4-2, the J call TRBJ2-1; TRBD2 matches 13 bases. J was trimmed by 8 bases and V by 3 bases; bases with no gene match: 7. Germline CDR1 LGHNA, CDR2 YNFKEQ. There are 16 residues in the CDR3. The CDR3 DNA reads TGTGCCAGCAGCCAGATACTAGCGGGAGGGCGGGATGAGCAGTTCTTC. As protein: CASSQILAGGRDEQFF.

The chain is built from TRBV5-6 and TRBJ2-7; unclear D gene. The ends were cut back, 0 bases at V and 7 bases at J, with 8 bases in the middle. Germline V gene data show CDR1 as SGHDT and CDR2 as YYEEEE. The CDR3 has 12 amino acids. The DNA of the CDR3 is TGTGCCAGCAGCTTGGCTTCACTTGAGCAGTACTTC. It encodes CASSLASLEQYF.

This chain links TRBV28 with TRBJ2-3; weak D call: TRBD2 (6 bases). The CDR3 contains 15 residues. CDR1 and CDR2 from the germline V gene are MDHEN and SYDVKM. The V end lost 6 bases, the J end lost 5 bases, and 18 bases lay between the germline ends. Here the CDR3 reads CASSLDYVLRDTQYF. DNA of the CDR3: TGTGCCAGCAGCCTGGACTACGTTCTTCGAGATACGCAGTATTTT. Full variable domain (remainder filled in from reference TRBV28 and TRBJ2-3): DVKVTQSSRYLVKRTGEKVFLECVQDMDHENMFWYRQDPGLGLRLIYFSYDVKMKEKGDIPEGYSVSREKKERFSLILESASTNQTSMYLCASSLDYVLRDTQYFGPGTRLTVL.

This clone is a singleton in its sample. The V and J genes are TRBV4-2 and TRBJ2-7; D might be TRBD2 (5 bases). Deletions cut 1 base from V and 0 bases from J, with 10 bases between. Germline V gene data show CDR1 as LGHNA and CDR2 as YNFKEQ. This CDR3 comprises 15 residues. CDR3 protein: CASSQGAGLSYEQYF. The CDR3 DNA follows: TGTGCCAGCAGCCAAGGGGCAGGACTCTCCTACGAGCAGTACTTC.

The rearrangement uses TRBV7-9 and TRBJ1-4; D is ambiguous. This CDR3 region has 14 residues. Germline V CDR1 and CDR2: SEHNR, FQNEAQ (reference sequence). Deletions cut 5 bases from V and 4 bases from J, with 11 bases between. This chain's CDR3 is CASSPYTINEKLFF. The CDR3 nucleotides are TGTGCCAGCAGCCCGTACACGATTAATGAAAAACTGTTTTTT.

The genes are TRBV7-8 and TRBJ2-1; weak D call: TRBD2 (6 bases). Germline values: CDR1 SGHVS, CDR2 FQNEAQ. V was shortened by 4 bases and J by 6 bases, with 34 bases between the two germline ends. This CDR3 spans 21 amino acids. CDR3 nucleotide sequence: TGTGCCAGCAGCTCCCGGGGGATACTTAGCGCGGGAACCCTCCGGGGCAATGAGCAGTTCTTC. This gives the protein CASSSRGILSAGTLRGNEQFF.

This clone was found once. This chain uses TRBV5-1 with TRBJ2-7; D gene unclear. Looked up from germline, CDR1 is SGHRS and CDR2 is YFSETQ. The V end was cut by 0 bases, the J end by 1 base, with 11 bases between. The CDR3 runs 15 residues. The CDR3 is CASSLAGVYSYEQYF. DNA of the CDR3: TGCGCCAGCAGCTTGGCAGGTGTCTATTCCTACGAGCAGTACTTC. The full variable domain, its missing parts supplied by reference TRBV5-1 and TRBJ2-7, is KAGVTQTPRYLIKTRGQQVTLSCSPISGHRSVSWYQQTPGQGLQFLFEYFSETQRNKGNFPGRFSGRQFSNSRSEMNVSTLELGDSALYLCASSLAGVYSYEQYFGPGTRLTVT.

Concerning this clone: The sample has other DNA sequences that encode this CDR3 too. The V call is TRBV19, the J call TRBJ1-3; D not certain. CDR1 is LNHDA and CDR2 is SQIVND in the germline V gene (reference sequence). CDR3 length: 12 amino acids. Between the trimmed V and J ends, which lost 5 bases and 4 bases, there was a span of 6 bases. CDR3 amino acids: CASSPRGNTIYF. DNA of the CDR3: TGTGCCAGTAGTCCACGGGGAAACACCATATATTTT.

V is TRBV7-2 and J is TRBJ2-7, with TRBD1 matching over 8 bases. V shed 5 bases and J 2 bases; nucleotides not matched to a gene: 8. Germline V gene sequence: CDR1 SGHTA, CDR2 FQGNSA. The CDR3 sequence is 15 residues long. CDR3: CASSAGGAGTYEQYF. The DNA of the CDR3 is TGTGCCAGCAGCGCAGGGGGCGCAGGGACCTACGAGCAGTACTTC.

The chain has TRBV24-1 and TRBJ2-7; TRBD1 aligns across 7 bases. Germline trimming cut 4 bases from V and 6 bases from J; bases unmatched to any gene: 14. The CDR3 is 16 amino acids. Germline V gives CDR1 KGHDR, CDR2 SFDVKD. The chain's CDR3 is CATSDPFTGAHGEQYF. CDR3 nucleotides: TGTGCCACCAGTGACCCGTTCACAGGGGCCCACGGCGAGCAGTACTTC.

This clone was found once. The chain links TRBV18 to TRBJ2-1; 12 bases fit TRBD2. CDR1 is KGHSH and CDR2 is LQKENI in the germline V gene. The CDR3 sequence is 19 residues long. J gave up 3 bases and V 5 bases, and 14 bases lay outside the gene matches. CDR3 bases: TGTGCCAGCTCAGACACGGGACTAGCGGGTGTAATGTTCTACAATGAGCAGTTCTTC. It codes for CASSDTGLAGVMFYNEQFF.

This clone appeared once. The chain carries TRBV18 and TRBJ2-7; 14 bases match TRBD2. CDR1 is KGHSH and CDR2 is LQKENI in the germline V gene. The CDR3 runs to 16 residues. The trim removed 3 bases at V and 3 bases at J, leaving 4 bases unmatched. In nucleotides, the CDR3 is TGTGCCAGCTCACCGGGACTAGCGGGAGTGGTCTACGAGCAGTACTTC. This sequence encodes CASSPGLAGVVYEQYF.

The chain has TRBV20-1 and TRBJ2-7, with TRBD2 matching 7 bases. The CDR3 is 11 residues long. CDR1 DFQATT and CDR2 SNEGSKA come from the germline V gene (reference sequence). V gave up 5 bases and J gave up 3 bases; unmatched junction bases: 1. For the CDR3, the DNA is TGCAGTGCTTCGGGAGGCTACGAGCAGTACTTC. This encodes CSASGGYEQYF.

The rearrangement joins TRBV3-1 (or the pseudogene TRBV3-2) to TRBJ1-2, with 7 bases matching TRBD1. The trim removed 4 bases at V and 8 bases at J, leaving 10 bases unmatched. The CDR3 is made up of 14 amino acids. Germline loops: CDR1 LGHDT, CDR2 YNNKEL (reference sequence). In DNA form, the CDR3 reads TGTGCCAGCAGCCTAGGGGGCTGGACGGGAGGCTACACCTTC. This encodes CASSLGGWTGGYTF.

This chain connects TRBV5-1 to TRBJ2-7; 10 bases align to TRBD2. The CDR3 runs 14 residues. Trimming took 4 bases from V and 4 from J; bases not matched to a gene: 5. Germline loops: CDR1 SGHRS, CDR2 YFSETQ. CDR3 coding DNA: TGCGCCAGCAGCGCCAGCGGGAGGGGTTACGAGCAGTACTTC. Translating gives CASSASGRGYEQYF.

This clone has more than one count but fewer than ten. DNA of the CDR3: TGCAGCGTTGACAGGGGGGGCTACACCTTC. This sequence encodes CSVDRGGYTF. The chain employs TRBV29-1 and TRBJ1-2; 7 bases line up with TRBD1. Germline-derived CDR1 and CDR2 are SQVTM and ANQGSEA. The CDR3 runs to 10 residues. After removal of 3 bases from V and 8 bases from J, the junction contained 0 bases not matched to a gene.

This sequence joins TRBV19 and TRBJ2-5; D unclear. The V and J ends lost 6 bases and 2 bases respectively, with 4 bases between them. The CDR3 sequence is 11 residues long. Per germline, CDR1 LNHDA and CDR2 SQIVND (reference sequence). In nucleotides, the CDR3 is TGTGCCAGTAGGCAGCAAGAGACCCAGTACTTC. Translating it yields CASRQQETQYF. The variable domain in full, completed from reference TRBV19 and TRBJ2-5, reads DGGITQSPKYLFRKEGQNVTLSCEQNLNHDAMYWYRQDPGQGLRLIYYSQIVNDFQKGDIAEGYSVSREKKESFPLTVTSAQKNPTAFYLCASRQQETQYFGPGTRLLVL.

This chain connects TRBV18 to TRBJ2-7; TRBD2 might be the D (5 bases). Per germline, CDR1 KGHSH and CDR2 LQKENI. The V end was cut by 3 bases, the J end by 1 base, with 13 bases between. The CDR3 loop spans 15 amino acids. The DNA of the CDR3 is TGTGCCAGCTCACCTAGTCGGGGTCTTTCCTACGAGCAGTACTTC. The encoded protein is CASSPSRGLSYEQYF.

The chain couples TRBV7-9 to TRBJ2-1, with D possibly matching TRBD2 (5 bases). The CDR3 loop spans 14 amino acids. V lost 4 bases and J 3 bases, leaving 10 bases between the germline ends. The germline V gene has CDR1 SEHNR and CDR2 FQNEAQ (reference sequence). The CDR3 coding sequence is TGTGCCAGCAGCTCACTAGGTGTCTACAATGAGCAGTTCTTC. Protein product: CASSSLGVYNEQFF. Full variable domain (missing parts from reference TRBV7-9 and TRBJ2-1): DTGVSQNPRHKITKRGQNVTFRCDPISEHNRLYWYRQTLGQGPEFLTYFQNEAQLEKSRLLSDRFSAERPKGSFSTLEIQRTEQGDSAMYLCASSSLGVYNEQFFGPGTRLTVL.

This chain's CDR3 is CSVLLDRVAYEQYF. The CDR3 bases are TGCAGCGTCCTCCTGGACAGGGTGGCCTACGAGCAGTACTTC. This chain joins TRBV29-1 and TRBJ2-7; 8 bases agree with TRBD1. The CDR3 runs 14 residues. Per germline, CDR1 SQVTM and CDR2 ANQGSEA. V was pared by 6 bases and J by 2 bases, with 9 bases of the junction left unmatched.

As concerns this clone: The same CDR3 arises from other DNA sequences in this sample as well. The chain carries TRBV7-9 and TRBJ1-5; TRBD1 matches 10 bases. V was clipped by 5 bases and J by 4 bases; unmatched bases: 2. The CDR3 runs 14 residues. The germline CDR1 and CDR2 sequences are SEHNR and FQNEAQ (reference sequence). The CDR3 DNA sequence: TGTGCCAGCAGCAGGACAGGGGGTAATCAGCCCCAGCATTTT. Translation gives CASSRTGGNQPQHF.

The V gene is TRBV13, the J gene TRBJ2-1, with TRBD2 matching over 8 bases. After removal of 0 bases from V and 8 bases from J, the junction contained 6 bases not matched to a gene. Germline CDR1 and CDR2: PRHDT and FYEKMQ (reference sequence). There are 15 residues in the CDR3. The CDR3 here is CASSLGGRVGDEQFF. CDR3 nucleotides: TGTGCCAGCAGCTTAGGCGGGAGGGTTGGAGATGAGCAGTTCTTC.

The rearrangement uses TRBV27 and TRBJ1-1; 9 nucleotides agree with TRBD1. Germline lookup yields CDR1 MNHEY and CDR2 SMNVEV (reference sequence). With 6 bases clipped from V and 4 bases from J, the junction kept 6 bases outside the gene matches. This CDR3 is 14 amino acids long. CDR3 region: CASRRGQGGTEAFF. CDR3 in DNA: TGTGCCAGCAGGAGGGGACAGGGAGGCACTGAAGCTTTCTTT.

The gene calls are TRBV5-4 and TRBJ2-3, with TRBD2 as a possible D gene (7 bases). Trimming removed 6 bases from V and 1 base from J, with 15 bases in between. Germline values: CDR1 SGHNT, CDR2 YYREEE (reference sequence). CDR3 length equals 15 residues. CDR3 sequence reads: CASKEGGGGTDTQYF. The CDR3 DNA sequence: TGTGCCAGCAAAGAAGGGGGGGGCGGCACAGATACGCAGTATTTT.

The genes are TRBV18 and TRBJ2-5, with D maybe TRBD2 (6 bases). The CDR3 runs 14 residues. The V end lost 3 bases, the J end lost 4 bases, and 12 bases lay between the germline ends. The germline gives CDR1 KGHSH, CDR2 LQKENI. The CDR3 DNA reads as TGTGCCAGCTCACCCCTGGCGGGATCAGAGACCCAGTACTTC. Translated: CASSPLAGSETQYF.

The chain links TRBV29-1 to TRBJ2-5; 9 nucleotides align to TRBD2. The junction had 11 bases not matched to a gene; V was cut back by 7 bases and J by 5 bases. The CDR3 is 14 amino acids. In germline, CDR1 is SQVTM, CDR2 ANQGSEA. CDR3 coding DNA: TGCAGCGGGGGGACTAGCCCTCAGGGGGAGACCCAGTACTTC. Its protein product is CSGGTSPQGETQYF.

Here the CDR3 reads CASSEQGSTEAFF. The CDR3 nucleotides are TGTGCCAGCAGTGAACAGGGTAGCACTGAAGCTTTCTTT. The chain joins TRBV6-4 to TRBJ1-1; perhaps TRBD1 as D (6 bases). Germline V gene data show CDR1 as MRHNA and CDR2 as SNTAGT. V was shortened by 3 bases and J by 4 bases, with 9 bases between the two germline ends. This CDR3 contains 13 residues.

This clone was observed once. This rearrangement joins TRBV28 to TRBJ1-2; D is possibly TRBD1 (5 bases). CDR3 length: 12 amino acids. Germline lookup yields CDR1 MDHEN and CDR2 SYDVKM. V lost 6 bases and J 4 bases, leaving 9 bases between the germline ends. In DNA, the CDR3 is TGTGCCAGCAGGGGGGACTTCTATGGCTACACCTTC. Translating it yields CASRGDFYGYTF.

V is TRBV18 and J is TRBJ2-3, with a tentative D call TRBD2 (5 bases). The V end lost 0 bases, the J end lost 8 bases, and 9 bases lay between the germline ends. Germline V CDR1 and CDR2: KGHSH, LQKENI. The CDR3 covers 13 residues. The CDR3 DNA sequence: TGTGCCAGCTCACCACCGGCGGGCTCTACGCAGTATTTT. Translated: CASSPPAGSTQYF.